This paragraph covers one T cell receptor (beta chain) sequence. The data stem from a study of control samples from healthy donors and cancer patients. The method was immunoSEQ multiplex PCR; TCRdb's version includes in-frame clones alone and lacks a portion of them. The sample includes about 150,000 clones, approximately 96% of them seen just once. The V gene's germline CDR1 is KGHDR and CDR2 SFDVKD. This CDR3 region has 15 residues. V lost 0 bases to trimming and J lost 4 bases, with 8 bases between them. The sample taken for sequencing was blood. This TCR derives from a man between 40 and 49 years old in good health. The rearrangement joins TRBV24-1 to TRBJ2-2; TRBD1 or TRBD2 may be the D gene (5 bases each). The CDR3 region is CATSDLFGATGELFF. CDR3 DNA: TGTGCCACCAGTGATTTGTTCGGGGCCACCGGGGAGCTGTTTTTT.